Each of the 24 T cell receptor beta chains below was sequenced from the same sample in a study of beta chain features in type 1 diabetes (dated by TCRdb to the late 2010s). What the research found in general, with its limitations: In all four CD4+ subsets, TCRB CDR3 length was moderately but significantly shorter in type 1 diabetes patients.

To prepare the library, the immunoSEQ multiplex PCR assay was applied. The High Capacity cDNA Reverse Transcription Kit was used to reverse transcribe all of the isolated RNA, meaning that expressed TCRB transcripts were what got sequenced. TCRdb took this table from immuneACCESS and kept in-frame rearrangements with V and J called. Such tables lack part of the clones; where checked against another copy, unresolved V genes explain under half of the gap, and the rest is unexplained. This sample has over 200,000 clones in its table, and under 13% of those were observed once. Around 0.017% of the sample rests with the top ten. What these receptors recognize is not known. The specimen was naive CD4+ T cells from blood. In light of the paper, this sample's cell subset or site label describes: true naive CD4+ T cells. These receptors were obtained from a man under 40 with type 1 diabetes.

This clone came up a few times. The gene calls are TRBV4-1 and TRBJ2-4; 8 bases line up with TRBD1. The CDR3 sequence is 18 residues long. In germline, CDR1 is MGHRA, CDR2 YSYEKL. Unmatched junction bases numbered 14, after V lost 7 bases and J lost 0 bases. In nucleotides, the CDR3 is TGCGCCAGCAACCAGGGGGCGGCGTACCCGTTAGCCAAAAACATTCAGTACTTC. Residues: CASNQGAAYPLAKNIQYF.

This clone was counted between two and nine times. This rearrangement joins TRBV7-3 to TRBJ2-3, with D perhaps TRBD1 (6 bases). Germline V gene data show CDR1 as SGHTA and CDR2 as FQGTGA. The V end lost 5 bases, the J end lost 3 bases, and 9 bases lay between the germline ends. The CDR3 contains 13 residues. CDR3 nucleotides: TGTGCCAGCAGCGTAGGGGGAACAGATACGCAGTATTTT. Amino acids: CASSVGGTDTQYF. Full variable domain (remainder filled in from reference TRBV7-3 and TRBJ2-3): GAGVSQTPSNKVTEKGKYVELRCDPISGHTALYWYRQSLGQGPEFLIYFQGTGAADDSGLPNDRFFAVRPEGSVSTLKIQRTERGDSAVYLCASSVGGTDTQYFGPGTRLTVL.

The gene calls are TRBV29-1 and TRBJ2-5, with 12 bases lining up with TRBD2. The germline gives CDR1 SQVTM, CDR2 ANQGSEA. Trimming took 7 bases from V and 4 from J; bases not matched to a gene: 7. This CDR3 region has 14 residues. The CDR3 coding sequence is TGCAGCGGGGAGCTAGCGGGGGGGCCAGAGACCCAGTACTTC. This sequence encodes CSGELAGGPETQYF. The full variable domain, in which reference TRBV29-1 and TRBJ2-5 provide the parts outside the CDR3, is SAVISQKPSRDICQRGTSLTIQCQVDSQVTMMFWYRQQPGQSLTLIATANQGSEATYESGFVIDKFPISRPNLTFSTLTVSNMSPEDSSIYLCSGELAGGPETQYFGPGTRLLVL.

The V gene is TRBV6-5, the J gene TRBJ1-4; 8 bases line up with TRBD1. The V segment lost 2 bases and the J segment 8 bases; nucleotides outside the gene matches: 4. The CDR3 is made up of 14 amino acids. Germline V gives CDR1 MNHEY, CDR2 SVGAGI. The CDR3 DNA follows: TGTGCCAGCAGTTACGCCGGACAGGGAGAAAAACTGTTTTTT. This codes for CASSYAGQGEKLFF.

V gene TRBV15 combines with J gene TRBJ2-7; TRBD1 aligns across 7 bases. The CDR3 runs to 13 residues. V gave up 11 bases and J gave up 1 base; unmatched junction bases: 8. Germline V CDR1 and CDR2: LNHNV, YYDKDF (reference sequence). The CDR3 reads CASRQGESYEQYF. CDR3 coding DNA: TGTGCCTCCCGACAGGGAGAATCCTACGAGCAGTACTTC. The full variable domain, with the rest looked up from reference TRBV15 and TRBJ2-7, is DAMVIQNPRYQVTQFGKPVTLSCSQTLNHNVMYWYQQKSSQAPKLLFHYYDKDFNNEADTPDNFQSRRPNTSFCFLDIRSPGLGDTAMYLCASRQGESYEQYFGPGTRLTVT.

A few counts support this clone. The rearrangement joins TRBV6-5 to TRBJ1-6, with TRBD1 as a possible D gene (6 bases). There are 13 residues in the CDR3. With 6 bases removed from V and 9 bases from J, the gap between germline ends came to 12 bases. Germline CDR1 is MNHEY and CDR2 is SVGAGI. CDR3 DNA: TGTGCCAGCAGCACAGGGTTGATTTCACCCCTCCACTTT. Protein product: CASSTGLISPLHF.

The chain links TRBV5-1 to TRBJ2-5; tentative D call: TRBD2 (5 bases). Germline V gene lookup returns CDR1 SGHRS and CDR2 YFSETQ. The CDR3 extends over 14 amino acids. Trimming pared 3 bases from V and 2 bases from J, leaving 11 bases between. The CDR3 DNA follows: TGCGCCAGCAGCTCGAGGGATGCTCAAGAGACCCAGTACTTC. Protein: CASSSRDAQETQYF.

This sequence joins TRBV4-1 and TRBJ1-2; D remains ambiguous. Germline V gives CDR1 MGHRA, CDR2 YSYEKL. The CDR3 is 15 amino acids. V lost 3 bases and J 6 bases, leaving 17 bases between the germline ends. The CDR3 loop reads CASSQEANRRNGYTF. The CDR3 nucleotides are TGCGCCAGCAGCCAGGAGGCTAACCGGCGGAATGGCTACACCTTC.

This sequence joins TRBV19 and TRBJ2-5, with D possibly being TRBD2 (6 bases). Deletions cut 0 bases from V and 5 bases from J, with 16 bases between. CDR3 size: 16 residues. Germline V gene sequence: CDR1 LNHDA, CDR2 SQIVND (reference sequence). The CDR3 sequence: CASSIDPGTLAETQYF. CDR3 DNA sequence: TGTGCCAGTAGTATAGATCCCGGGACTCTGGCGGAGACCCAGTACTTC.

The chain carries TRBV9 and TRBJ1-2; D ambiguous. Trimming removed 0 bases from V and 0 bases from J, with 6 bases in between. In germline, CDR1 is SGDLS, CDR2 YYNGEE. The CDR3 loop spans 14 amino acids. In nucleotides, the CDR3 is TGTGCCAGCAGCGTAGGACAAGCTAACTATGGCTACACCTTC. Protein product: CASSVGQANYGYTF.

In its sample, this clone was seen a few times. V usage is TRBV6-5 and J usage is TRBJ2-3; 11 bases are a match to TRBD2. Per germline, CDR1 MNHEY and CDR2 SVGAGI. V shed 5 bases and J 4 bases; nucleotides not matched to a gene: 5. The CDR3 extends over 15 amino acids. The CDR3 DNA is TGTGCCAGCAGTCTTAGCGGGGGGGCGGCAGATACGCAGTATTTT. It codes for CASSLSGGAADTQYF.

The chain joins TRBV10-3 to TRBJ2-5, with D possibly matching TRBD1 (7 bases). The CDR3 sequence is 11 residues long. The V gene's germline CDR1 is ENHRY and CDR2 SYGVKD. V lost 7 bases and J 5 bases, leaving 8 bases between the germline ends. CDR3 DNA sequence: TGTGCCATCACAGGGGGGGAGACCCAGTACTTC. This translates into CAITGGETQYF.

V is TRBV5-1 and J is TRBJ2-3, with a tentative D call TRBD2 (6 bases). Germline CDR1 SGHRS, CDR2 YFSETQ. The CDR3 length is 15 residues. Trimming shortened V by 3 bases and J by 1 base, and 12 bases separated the two germline ends. CDR3 nucleotide sequence: TGCGCCAGCAGCTCTAGCGCGTCCGGCACAGATACGCAGTATTTT. Translation gives CASSSSASGTDTQYF. The variable domain in full, with the rest retrieved from reference TRBV5-1 and TRBJ2-3, is KAGVTQTPRYLIKTRGQQVTLSCSPISGHRSVSWYQQTPGQGLQFLFEYFSETQRNKGNFPGRFSGRQFSNSRSEMNVSTLELGDSALYLCASSSSASGTDTQYFGPGTRLTVL.

The chain's CDR3 is CASSSRLGFSYEQYF. The CDR3 DNA reads as TGTGCCAGCAGTTCGAGGCTCGGCTTCTCCTACGAGCAGTACTTC. V gene TRBV27 combines with J gene TRBJ2-7, with D hard to call. The CDR3 spans 15 residues. Trimming removed 4 bases at V and 0 bases at J, with 13 bases between. Germline V gives CDR1 MNHEY, CDR2 SMNVEV (reference sequence).

This clone was picked up a small number of times. The chain is built from TRBV11-2 and TRBJ1-1; unclear D gene. CDR1 is SGHAT and CDR2 is FQNNGV in the germline V gene. The V end was cut by 5 bases, the J end by 0 bases, with 13 bases between. The CDR3 covers 15 residues. The CDR3 DNA reads TGTGCCAGCAGCCCGCCGGGATCTATGAACACTGAAGCTTTCTTT. It encodes CASSPPGSMNTEAFF.

V is TRBV5-1 and J is TRBJ2-7, with D possibly being TRBD1 (5 bases). Germline V lookup: CDR1 SGHRS, CDR2 YFSETQ. V was trimmed by 0 bases and J by 2 bases, leaving 9 bases between them. This CDR3 contains 14 residues. CDR3 amino acids: CASSLGRGPYEQYF. The CDR3 coding sequence is TGCGCCAGCAGCTTGGGAAGGGGCCCCTACGAGCAGTACTTC.

The chain has TRBV14 and TRBJ2-3, with 10 bases matching TRBD2. The V gene's germline CDR1 is SGHDN and CDR2 FVKESK. The V segment lost 2 bases and the J segment 6 bases; nucleotides outside the gene matches: 5. The CDR3 runs to 15 residues. The CDR3 sequence is CASSQIAGGWDTQYF. The CDR3 bases are TGTGCCAGCAGCCAAATAGCGGGGGGCTGGGATACGCAGTATTTT.

The genes are TRBV5-1 and TRBJ1-1; no clear D. CDR3 length: 14 amino acids. The V and J ends lost 4 bases and 0 bases respectively, with 10 bases between them. The germline CDR1 and CDR2 sequences are SGHRS and YFSETQ. The CDR3 bases are TGCGCCAGCAGCCCACGGGAAATGAACACTGAAGCTTTCTTT. Translating gives CASSPREMNTEAFF.

This clone came up a few times. This chain joins TRBV5-6 and TRBJ2-5, with 13 bases aligning to TRBD2. The CDR3 has 18 amino acids. Germline V gene sequence: CDR1 SGHDT, CDR2 YYEEEE. Trimming at V came to 4 bases and at J to 4 bases, leaving 13 bases not matched to a gene. In nucleotides, the CDR3 is TGTGCCAGCAGCCCGTCTGAACTAGCGGGGGGGCAAGGAGAGACCCAGTACTTC. This codes for CASSPSELAGGQGETQYF.

In DNA, the CDR3 is TGTGCCAGCAGCTCGGGACAGCACGACTATGGCTACACCTTC. Its translation is CASSSGQHDYGYTF. The rearrangement uses TRBV7-2 and TRBJ1-2, with 7 nucleotides matching TRBD1. Trimming took 4 bases from V and 3 from J; bases not matched to a gene: 5. The CDR3 has 14 amino acids. Germline V CDR1 and CDR2: SGHTA, FQGNSA. The complete variable domain, with remaining parts taken from reference TRBV7-2 and TRBJ1-2, reads GAGVSQSPSNKVTEKGKDVELRCDPISGHTALYWYRQSLGQGLEFLIYFQGNSAPDKSGLPSDRFSAERTGGSVSTLTIQRTQQEDSAVYLCASSSGQHDYGYTFGSGTRLTVV.

V gene TRBV5-1 combines with J gene TRBJ2-3; 8 positions agree with TRBD2. Per germline, CDR1 SGHRS and CDR2 YFSETQ. V shed 4 bases and J 7 bases; nucleotides not matched to a gene: 11. CDR3 size: 15 residues. Written as DNA, the CDR3 is TGCGCCAGCAGCCCGCCGGATAGCGGGGAGTATACGCAGTATTTT. Protein: CASSPPDSGEYTQYF.

The chain employs TRBV9 and TRBJ1-3, with D possibly being TRBD1 (6 bases). From germline, CDR1 is SGDLS and CDR2 YYNGEE. The CDR3 contains 16 residues. Between the trimmed V and J ends, which lost 3 bases and 0 bases, there was a span of 13 bases. Here the CDR3 reads CASSERGDNSGNTIYF. In DNA form, the CDR3 reads TGTGCCAGCAGCGAGCGTGGGGACAACTCTGGAAACACCATATATTTT.

This clone was counted a few times. At the DNA level, this CDR3 is encoded by other sequences in the same sample as well. V is TRBV7-3 and J is TRBJ2-2; D unresolved. V was trimmed by 5 bases and J by 4 bases, leaving 8 bases between them. The germline V gene encodes CDR1 SGHTA and CDR2 FQGTGA. CDR3 size: 13 residues. The CDR3 coding sequence is TGTGCCAGCAGCCCCACAGTCACCGGGGAGCTGTTTTTT. It yields the protein CASSPTVTGELFF.

The J gene is TRBJ2-5, the V gene TRBV7-8; 7 nucleotides align to TRBD1. The CDR3 length is 14 residues. Per the germline V gene, CDR1 is SGHVS and CDR2 is FQNEAQ. After removal of 3 bases from V and 4 bases from J, the junction contained 5 bases not matched to a gene. CDR3 region: CASSFRPGGETQYF. For the CDR3, the DNA is TGTGCCAGCAGCTTTCGGCCAGGGGGAGAGACCCAGTACTTC.